This T cell receptor beta chain was observed in a study of OX40 agonist ivuxolimab in advanced cancers. Whole-study context: Enrollees could have had prior anti-PD-1, anti-PD-L1 or anti-CTLA-4 therapy, which roughly 40% had received.

There are a few counts of this clone. Its antigen is currently unknown. The CDR3 loop spans 14 amino acids. Germline CDR1 is SGHDT and CDR2 is YYEEEE. General observations from the study: Average numbers of expanded clones were greater in CD8+ T cells than in CD4+.

The protocol was immunoSEQ multiplex PCR, while the TCRdb copy is restricted to in-frame clones and leaves out a portion. The table has approximately 63,000 clones, approximately 79% seen once. The sample in question was CD4+ or CD8+ T cells sorted from blood, obtained in a trial of the OX40 agonist ivuxolimab. The sequence was collected from an adult with an advanced solid tumor such as melanoma, head and neck, liver or kidney cancer. This chain uses TRBV5-6 with TRBJ2-5, with 9 nucleotides matching TRBD2. The CDR3 region is CASGASGIAETQYF. The CDR3 DNA reads as TGTGCAAGCGGAGCTAGCGGGATCGCGGAGACCCAGTACTTC.